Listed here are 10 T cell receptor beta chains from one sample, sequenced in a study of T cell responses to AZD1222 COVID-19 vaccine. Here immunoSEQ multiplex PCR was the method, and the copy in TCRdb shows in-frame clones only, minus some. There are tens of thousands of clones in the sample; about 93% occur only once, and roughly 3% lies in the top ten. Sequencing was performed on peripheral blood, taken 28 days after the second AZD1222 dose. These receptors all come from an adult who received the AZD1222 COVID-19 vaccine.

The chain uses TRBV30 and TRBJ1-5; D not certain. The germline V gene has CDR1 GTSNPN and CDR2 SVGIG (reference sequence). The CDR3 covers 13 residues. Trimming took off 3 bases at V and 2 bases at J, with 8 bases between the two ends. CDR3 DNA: TGTGCCTGGAGCACTCAGGGCAATCAGCCCCAGCATTTT. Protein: CAWSTQGNQPQHF.

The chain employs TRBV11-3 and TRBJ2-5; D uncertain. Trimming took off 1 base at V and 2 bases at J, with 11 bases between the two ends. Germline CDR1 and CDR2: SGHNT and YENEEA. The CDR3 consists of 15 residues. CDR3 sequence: CASSLGRAMQETQYF. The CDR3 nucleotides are TGTGCCAGCAGCTTAGGCCGGGCTATGCAAGAGACCCAGTACTTC. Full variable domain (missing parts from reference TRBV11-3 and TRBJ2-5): EAGVVQSPRYKIIEKKQPVAFWCNPISGHNTLYWYLQNLGQGPELLIRYENEEAVDDSQLPKDRFSAERLKGVDSTLKIQPAELGDSAVYLCASSLGRAMQETQYFGPGTRLLVL.

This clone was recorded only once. The CDR3 loop reads CASRTGVNMNTEAFF. The CDR3 DNA reads as TGTGCCAGCAGGACAGGGGTTAACATGAACACTGAAGCTTTCTTT. The chain has TRBV2 and TRBJ1-1, with TRBD1 identical over 8 bases. After removal of 6 bases from V and 0 bases from J, the junction contained 6 bases not matched to a gene. The V gene's germline CDR1 is SNHLY and CDR2 FYNNEI. This CDR3 has 15 residues. Full variable domain (outside the CDR3, taken from reference TRBV2 and TRBJ1-1): EPEVTQTPSHQVTQMGQEVILRCVPISNHLYFYWYRQILGQKVEFLVSFYNNEISEKSEIFDDQFSVERPDGSNFTLKIRSTKLEDSAMYFCASRTGVNMNTEAFFGQGTRLTVV.

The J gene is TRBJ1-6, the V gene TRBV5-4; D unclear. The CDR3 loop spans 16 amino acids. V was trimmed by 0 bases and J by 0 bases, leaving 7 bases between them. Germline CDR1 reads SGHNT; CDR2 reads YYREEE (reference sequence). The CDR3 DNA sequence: TGTGCCAGCAGCTTGGCCCGAAGCTCCTATAATTCACCCCTCCACTTT. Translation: CASSLARSSYNSPLHF.

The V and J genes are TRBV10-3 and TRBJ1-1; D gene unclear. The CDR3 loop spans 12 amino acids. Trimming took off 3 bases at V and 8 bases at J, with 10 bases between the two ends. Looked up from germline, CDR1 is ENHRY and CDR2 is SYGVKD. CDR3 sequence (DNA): TGTGCCATCAGTGAAGGAGGCAGGGAAGCTTTCTTT. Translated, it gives CAISEGGREAFF.

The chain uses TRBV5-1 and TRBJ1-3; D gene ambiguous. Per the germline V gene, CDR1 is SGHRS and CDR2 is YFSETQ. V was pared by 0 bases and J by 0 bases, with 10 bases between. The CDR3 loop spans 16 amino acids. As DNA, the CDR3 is TGCGCCAGCAGCTTGGGAGGATTTCTCTCTGGAAACACCATATATTTT. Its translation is CASSLGGFLSGNTIYF.

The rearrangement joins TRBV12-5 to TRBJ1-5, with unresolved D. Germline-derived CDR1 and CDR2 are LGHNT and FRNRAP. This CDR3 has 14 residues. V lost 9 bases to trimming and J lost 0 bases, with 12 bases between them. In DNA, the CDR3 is TGTGCTAGCGCCCCGGTCAATAGCAATCAGCCCCAGCATTTT. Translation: CASAPVNSNQPQHF.

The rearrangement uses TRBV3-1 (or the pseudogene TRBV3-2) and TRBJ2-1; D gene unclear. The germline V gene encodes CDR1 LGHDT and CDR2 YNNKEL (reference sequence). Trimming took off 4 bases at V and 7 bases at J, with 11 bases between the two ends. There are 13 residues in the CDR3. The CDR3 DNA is TGTGCCAGCAGCCGTGGGTCTTTAAATGAGCAGTTCTTC. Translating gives CASSRGSLNEQFF.

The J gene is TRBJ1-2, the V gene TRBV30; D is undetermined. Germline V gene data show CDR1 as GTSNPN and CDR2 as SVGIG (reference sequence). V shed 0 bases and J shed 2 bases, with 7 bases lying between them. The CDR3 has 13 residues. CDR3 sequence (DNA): TGTGCCTGGAGTGTATTGGGAAACTATGGCTACACCTTC. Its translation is CAWSVLGNYGYTF.

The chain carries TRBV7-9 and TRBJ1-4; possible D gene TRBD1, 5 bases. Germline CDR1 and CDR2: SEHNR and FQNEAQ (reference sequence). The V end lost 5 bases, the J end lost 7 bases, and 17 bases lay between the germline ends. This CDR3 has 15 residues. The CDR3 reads CASSLPGRGGEKLFF. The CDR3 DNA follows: TGTGCCAGCAGCCTCCCAGGGAGGGGAGGTGAAAAACTGTTTTTT.